The 5 T cell receptor beta chains reported below all come from one sample, sequenced in a study of T-cell memory formation after mild COVID-19. One entry per CDR3 protein results from TCRdb running MiXCR on the 5' RACE reads. The data contain 150,000 to 200,000 distinct CDR3 sequences, 10% to 15% of them singletons. The specimen sequenced was PBMCs or a T cell subset sorted from them (not recorded which). The receptors derive from a man aged 18 to 29 who had mild COVID-19 (a few samples of this study predate the infection). Cell type and time point are not known.

This clonotype was observed a few times. The rearrangement links TRBV7-9 to TRBJ1-5, with 7 bases that match TRBD1. The V gene's germline CDR1 is SEHNR and CDR2 FQNEAQ (reference sequence). V lost 5 bases to trimming and J lost 4 bases; unmatched junction nucleotides: 8. The CDR3 length is 15 residues. The CDR3 DNA follows: TGTGCCAGCAGCGCCCTCGGGACAGCTAATCAGCCCCAGCATTTT. Its protein product is CASSALGTANQPQHF.

This clonotype was recorded many times. The rearrangement uses TRBV7-2 and TRBJ2-5, with D perhaps TRBD1 (6 bases). From germline, CDR1 is SGHTA and CDR2 FQGNSA. The CDR3 is made up of 14 amino acids. V was shortened by 2 bases and J by 3 bases, with 10 bases between the two germline ends. CDR3 sequence (DNA): TGTGCCAGCAGCTTATCCAGGGGAAAAGAGACCCAGTACTTC. It specifies CASSLSRGKETQYF.

This clonotype turned up a few times. The chain joins TRBV20-1 to TRBJ2-5; tentatively, D is TRBD1 or TRBD2 (5 bases each). This CDR3 comprises 13 residues. Trimming stripped 7 bases from V and 2 bases from J, with 14 bases between. From germline, CDR1 is DFQATT and CDR2 SNEGSKA (reference sequence). The CDR3 loop is CSVGTAQQETQYF. The CDR3 DNA follows: TGCAGTGTCGGGACCGCCCAACAAGAGACCCAGTACTTC.

This clonotype was observed at least ten times. This chain joins TRBV29-1 and TRBJ2-3, with TRBD2 matching 9 bases. Germline lookup yields CDR1 SQVTM and CDR2 ANQGSEA. The CDR3 is 16 residues long. V lost 2 bases, J lost 2 bases, and 8 bases stayed unmatched. CDR3 DNA: TGCAGCGTTGAACCGACTAGCGGCTTGAACACAGATACGCAGTATTTT. Translating gives CSVEPTSGLNTDTQYF.

The sample holds many counts of this clonotype. V usage is TRBV28 and J usage is TRBJ2-3; D remains ambiguous. Germline assignment: CDR1 MDHEN and CDR2 SYDVKM. This CDR3 is built from 13 residues. Trimming left V 4 bases short and J 2 bases short, with 7 bases between. The CDR3 DNA sequence: TGTGCCAGCAGTTCCGGAACCACAGATACGCAGTATTTT. Encoded protein: CASSSGTTDTQYF.